This note documents a single T cell receptor beta chain sequence. The antigen is undetermined. The data are from a study of CXCR3-negative and CXCR3-positive naive CD8 T cells. Study findings and constraints: CXCR3-expressing naive cells carried TRB CDR3s more hydrophobic than those of CXCR3-negative naive cells. Fresh PBMCs were used in most assays, and CXCR3 expression partially decreased after cryopreservation. The study inferred TCR strength from TRB CDR3 properties and found comparable surface CD5 between naive subsets. Memory cells showed distinct TRBV-TRBJ patterns, while the two naive subsets matched.

All TRB cDNA libraries came from 5' RACE performed with UMI labels. No DNA is given; TCRdb re-called the 5' RACE reads and lists each CDR3 protein once. The table lists about 150,000 distinct CDR3 sequences, with just under 0.5% in the top ten. There are 15 residues in the CDR3. CDR1 DFQATT and CDR2 SNEGSKA come from the germline V gene (reference sequence). The sample comprised naive CXCR3+ CD8+ T cells from blood. The subset: CD45RO-CCR7+CD27+CD95- naive CD8+ T cells expressing CXCR3 (TNR3+). This sequence was found in a human donor in good health. Some clones in this sample may be carry-over from other donors' samples. The chain links TRBV20-1 to TRBJ2-7. The CDR3 is CSARDQRHGPYEQYF.